The rows below give T cell receptor beta chains drawn from one sample of a study of long-term antiretroviral therapy in people with HIV. Produced via immunoSEQ multiplex PCR; TCRdb's table is partial and in-frame only. This sample carries roughly 33,000 clones, approximately 80% of them seen once, and the ten largest clones take 7.5% to 9.5%. The input for sequencing was unsorted PBMCs, taken 3.1 years after starting antiretroviral therapy. Receptors were obtained from a woman in her fifties or sixties with HIV. The CDR3 runs from the conserved cysteine through the conserved F or W. D genes are given only for firm matches. Size is omitted from some rows. Given values are once, few, many or a class for expanded clones.

V gene	clone size	J gene	D gene	CDR3 DNA	CDR3 protein
TRBV7-6	few	TRBJ1-1	TRBD1	TGTGCCAGCAGCTTATTGGGACAGGGCGGGACTGAAGCTTTCTTT	CASSLLGQGGTEAFF
TRBV12-5	.	TRBJ1-1	.	TGTGCTAGTGGTTTGGTACGGGAGGGGATCACTGAAGCTTTCTTT	CASGLVREGITEAFF
TRBV2	.	TRBJ1-3	.	TGTGCCAGCAGCTATGGACGGAACTCTGGAAACACCATATATTTT	CASSYGRNSGNTIYF
TRBV7-9	.	TRBJ2-5	.	TGTGCCAGCAGCTTAGATGGTAGCCAAGAGACCCAGTACTTC	CASSLDGSQETQYF
TRBV10-3	medium-sized	TRBJ2-3	.	TGTGCCATCAGTGAGTCTTTGCGGGGTGGCACAGATACGCAGTATTTT	CAISESLRGGTDTQYF
TRBV11-3	.	TRBJ2-2	TRBD2	TGTGCCAGCAGCTTAGCGCCCGGACTAGCGGGGCGACCAAACACCGGGGAGCTGTTTTTT	CASSLAPGLAGRPNTGELFF
TRBV2	once	TRBJ2-3	TRBD2	TGTGCCAGCAGGGGCTTTGGACTAGCGGGACGCACAGATACGCAGTATTTT	CASRGFGLAGRTDTQYF
TRBV2	large	TRBJ1-2	.	TGTGCCAGCAGAGGAGGAACCGGGCCCAGGTACGGCTACACCTTC	CASRGGTGPRYGYTF
TRBV5-1	.	TRBJ1-1	TRBD1	TGCGCCAGCAGCTTGGGGGACAGGGGGAACACTGAAGCTTTCTTT	CASSLGDRGNTEAFF
TRBV7-9	.	TRBJ1-2	.	TGTGCCAGCAGCTTGGGCAGTACTAACTATGGCTACACCTTC	CASSLGSTNYGYTF
TRBV6-5	.	TRBJ2-5	.	TGTGCCAGCAGCCACCCAAGGAGCGTTGAGACCCAGTACTTC	CASSHPRSVETQYF
TRBV9	.	TRBJ1-3	.	TGTGCCAGCAGCGGGGAACCTGGAAACACCATATATTTT	CASSGEPGNTIYF
TRBV6-1	.	TRBJ2-7	.	TGTGCCAGCAGTGAAATCTACGAGCAGTACTTC	CASSEIYEQYF
TRBV6-5	.	TRBJ2-3	.	TGTGCCAGCAGATCGGGAGATACGCAGTATTTT	CASRSGDTQYF
TRBV9	.	TRBJ2-3	TRBD2	TGTGCCAGCAGCGTAGAGGCGGGGGTCCGCACAGATACGCAGTATTTT	CASSVEAGVRTDTQYF
TRBV7-2	few	TRBJ2-2	.	TGTGCCAGCAGCTTGTGGGACTCCTGGACCGGGGAGCTGTTTTTT	CASSLWDSWTGELFF
TRBV18	once	TRBJ2-7	.	TGTGCCAGCTCATTTCCGGGACCCTCCTACGAGCAGTACTTC	CASSFPGPSYEQYF
TRBV5-6	.	TRBJ2-2	.	TGTGCCAGCAGCTGGGACCGAAGCACCGGGGAGCTGTTTTTT	CASSWDRSTGELFF
TRBV30	.	TRBJ2-5	TRBD2	TGTGCCTGGCGGGGGGTAGAGACCCAGTACTTC	CAWRGVETQYF
TRBV27	.	TRBJ2-3	TRBD1	TGTGCCAGCAAAGAACAGGGGGCGCAGGCAGATACGCAGTATTTT	CASKEQGAQADTQYF
TRBV5-8	.	TRBJ1-1	.	TGTGCCAGCAGCTTGTTCGCGGGCCCAAACACTGAAGCTTTCTTT	CASSLFAGPNTEAFF
TRBV30	.	TRBJ2-5	.	TGTGCCTGGAACGCCATCGGGGGGCAAGCGACCCAGTACTTC	CAWNAIGGQATQYF
TRBV11-2	.	TRBJ1-2	.	TGTGCCAGCAGCTACCGGCCCCCGGACGGCTACACCTTC	CASSYRPPDGYTF
TRBV4-1	.	TRBJ2-2	TRBD2	TGCGCCAGCAGAAGTCCCGGGACTAGCGTCACCGGGGAGCTGTTTTTT	CASRSPGTSVTGELFF
TRBV9	once	TRBJ2-7	.	TGTGCCAGCAGCGCTTTTGGACAAGGGGCCTACGAGCAGTACTTC	CASSAFGQGAYEQYF
TRBV7-2	.	TRBJ2-3	.	TGTGCCAGCAGCTCCCGTTACGGAAGCACAGATACGCAGTATTTT	CASSSRYGSTDTQYF
TRBV4-2	few	TRBJ2-7	.	TGTGCCAGCAGCCAAGCTGCAGACCCCTACGAGCAGTACTTC	CASSQAADPYEQYF
TRBV19	.	TRBJ2-7	.	TGTGCCAGTAGTTTTAGCCCTACCTACGAGCAGTACTTC	CASSFSPTYEQYF
TRBV4-1	.	TRBJ2-2	.	TGCGCCAGCAGCCAGACAGCCACAACGAACACCGGGGAGCTGTTTTTT	CASSQTATTNTGELFF